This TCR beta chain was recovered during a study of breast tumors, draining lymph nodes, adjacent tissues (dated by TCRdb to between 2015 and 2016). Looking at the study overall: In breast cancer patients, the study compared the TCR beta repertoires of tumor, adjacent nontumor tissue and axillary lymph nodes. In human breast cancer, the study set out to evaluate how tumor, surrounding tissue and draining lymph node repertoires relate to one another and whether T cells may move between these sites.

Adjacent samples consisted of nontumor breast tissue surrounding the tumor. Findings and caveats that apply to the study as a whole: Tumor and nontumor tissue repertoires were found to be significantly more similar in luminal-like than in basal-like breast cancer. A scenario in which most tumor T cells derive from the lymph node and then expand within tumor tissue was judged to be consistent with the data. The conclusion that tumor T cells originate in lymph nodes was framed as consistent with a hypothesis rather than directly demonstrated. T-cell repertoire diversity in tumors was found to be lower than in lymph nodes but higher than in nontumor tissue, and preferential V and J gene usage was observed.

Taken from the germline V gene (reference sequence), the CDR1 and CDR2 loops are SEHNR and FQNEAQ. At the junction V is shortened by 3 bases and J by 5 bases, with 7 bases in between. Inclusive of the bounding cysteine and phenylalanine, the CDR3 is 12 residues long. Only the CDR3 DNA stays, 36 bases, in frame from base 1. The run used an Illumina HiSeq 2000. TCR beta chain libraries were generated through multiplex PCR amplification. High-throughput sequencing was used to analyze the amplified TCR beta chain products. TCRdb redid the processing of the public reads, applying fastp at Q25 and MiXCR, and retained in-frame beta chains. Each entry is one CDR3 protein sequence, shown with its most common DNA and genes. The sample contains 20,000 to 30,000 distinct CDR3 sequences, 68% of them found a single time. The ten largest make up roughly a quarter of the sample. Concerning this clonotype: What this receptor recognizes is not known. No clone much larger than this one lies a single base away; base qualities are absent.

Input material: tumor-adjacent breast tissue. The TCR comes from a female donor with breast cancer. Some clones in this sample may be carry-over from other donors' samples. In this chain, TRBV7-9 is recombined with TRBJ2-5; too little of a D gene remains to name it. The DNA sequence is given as TGTGCCAGCAGCTTTAACGCCGAGACCCAGTACTTC. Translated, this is CASSFNAETQYF.